The 22 T cell receptor beta chains in this list originate from one sample, sequenced in a study of blood T cell repertoires in COVID-19. Method: immunoSEQ multiplex PCR; TCRdb's copy keeps in-frame clones and lacks some. The sample lists around 160,000 clones, approximately 87% occurring once. The sample taken for sequencing was PBMCs or T cells enriched from blood (not recorded which). The source of these receptors is a woman in her twenties or thirties with acute COVID-19.

The V gene is TRBV7-9, the J gene TRBJ1-3; no definite D call. CDR1 and CDR2 from the germline V gene are SEHNR and FQNEAQ (reference sequence). Trimming removed 4 bases at V and 8 bases at J, with 15 bases between. This CDR3 has 14 residues. CDR3 nucleotide sequence: TGTGCCAGCAGCTCATTTACCCAGCAGGACACCATATATTTT. It translates to CASSSFTQQDTIYF.

CDR3 amino acids: CASSLAGPTDTQYF. The CDR3 nucleotides read TGTGCCAGCAGCCTAGCGGGACCCACAGATACGCAGTATTTT. The J gene is TRBJ2-3, the V gene TRBV5-6; 9 bases fit TRBD2. CDR3 length: 14 amino acids. Unmatched junction bases numbered 2, after V lost 4 bases and J lost 2 bases. Germline CDR1 and CDR2: SGHDT and YYEEEE.

This rearrangement joins TRBV7-9 to TRBJ2-1; 10 bases fit TRBD2. The germline V gene encodes CDR1 SEHNR and CDR2 FQNEAQ (reference sequence). This CDR3 has 18 amino acids. V gave up 1 base and J gave up 8 bases; unmatched junction bases: 14. DNA for the CDR3: TGTGCCAGCAGCTTAGAGGTCGCTAAGCGGGGGGGTAGGGATGAGCAGTTCTTC. Translating gives CASSLEVAKRGGRDEQFF. The complete variable domain, with remaining parts taken from reference TRBV7-9 and TRBJ2-1, reads DTGVSQNPRHKITKRGQNVTFRCDPISEHNRLYWYRQTLGQGPEFLTYFQNEAQLEKSRLLSDRFSAERPKGSFSTLEIQRTEQGDSAMYLCASSLEVAKRGGRDEQFFGPGTRLTVL.

The V call is TRBV28, the J call TRBJ1-2; D is unclear. Looked up from germline, CDR1 is MDHEN and CDR2 is SYDVKM. The CDR3 is 13 residues long. Trimming cost V 2 bases and J 5 bases, with 9 bases left between them. CDR3: CASSLAGGYGYTF. The CDR3 nucleotides are TGTGCCAGCAGTTTAGCGGGCGGTTATGGCTACACCTTC.

This clone appeared a single time. This chain uses TRBV6-1 with TRBJ2-7, with 8 bases fitting TRBD1. J lost 2 bases, V lost 2 bases, and 8 bases had no gene match. The V gene's germline CDR1 is MNHNS and CDR2 SASEGT. This CDR3 spans 16 amino acids. The CDR3 DNA follows: TGTGCCAGCAGTGAATTTCCTCAGGGGGCTCCCTACGAGCAGTACTTC. The encoded protein is CASSEFPQGAPYEQYF.

For the CDR3, the DNA is TGTGCCAGCAGCCGTATTCGCAATCAGCCCCAGCATTTT. Its protein is CASSRIRNQPQHF. The genes are TRBV27 and TRBJ1-5; no clear D gene. Trimming cost V 6 bases and J 2 bases, with 8 bases left between them. Germline values: CDR1 MNHEY, CDR2 SMNVEV (reference sequence). The CDR3 runs to 13 residues.

The rearrangement uses TRBV7-2 and TRBJ2-2, with 14 bases matching TRBD2. V was clipped by 4 bases and J by 4 bases; unmatched bases: 5. The CDR3 has 17 residues. Per germline, CDR1 SGHTA and CDR2 FQGNSA. DNA of the CDR3: TGTGCCAGCAGCTCGGGACTAGCGGGAGCATTCACCGGGGAGCTGTTTTTT. Translating it yields CASSSGLAGAFTGELFF. Full variable domain (outside the CDR3, taken from reference TRBV7-2 and TRBJ2-2): GAGVSQSPSNKVTEKGKDVELRCDPISGHTALYWYRQSLGQGLEFLIYFQGNSAPDKSGLPSDRFSAERTGGSVSTLTIQRTQQEDSAVYLCASSSGLAGAFTGELFFGEGSRLTVL.

The chain recombines TRBV7-2 with TRBJ1-1; the match to TRBD1 covers 7 bases. The trim removed 3 bases at V and 4 bases at J, leaving 11 bases unmatched. Germline CDR1 and CDR2: SGHTA and FQGNSA. The CDR3 extends over 16 amino acids. The chain's CDR3 is CASSLFLTGLGTEAFF. The CDR3 nucleotides are TGTGCCAGCAGCTTGTTCCTGACAGGGCTCGGCACTGAAGCTTTCTTT.

J is TRBJ1-3 and V is TRBV7-3; D is unresolved. The CDR3 length is 15 residues. V dropped 5 bases and J dropped 4 bases, with 15 bases sitting between them. Germline CDR1 and CDR2: SGHTA and FQGTGA. For the CDR3, the DNA is TGTGCCAGCAGCGTAGACTCAGCAGACGGAAACACCATATATTTT. This translates into CASSVDSADGNTIYF. Using reference TRBV7-3 and TRBJ1-3 for the parts outside the CDR3, the full variable domain is GAGVSQTPSNKVTEKGKYVELRCDPISGHTALYWYRQSLGQGPEFLIYFQGTGAADDSGLPNDRFFAVRPEGSVSTLKIQRTERGDSAVYLCASSVDSADGNTIYFGEGSWLTVV.

J is TRBJ1-3 and V is TRBV28; 7 nucleotides match TRBD1. Germline V lookup: CDR1 MDHEN, CDR2 SYDVKM. The V segment lost 11 bases and the J segment 9 bases; nucleotides outside the gene matches: 13. The CDR3 has 13 residues. CDR3 coding DNA: TGTGCCTTTAGGGATTCCAACAGGGGCACCATATATTTT. Translated: CAFRDSNRGTIYF.

The chain employs TRBV7-2 and TRBJ1-4; TRBD1 aligns across 7 bases. The CDR3 runs to 15 residues. J was trimmed by 8 bases and V by 4 bases; bases with no gene match: 10. CDR1 is SGHTA and CDR2 is FQGNSA in the germline V gene. The CDR3 DNA sequence: TGTGCCAGCAGCTCGTACAGGGGCGTAGGGGAAAAACTGTTTTTT. This translates into CASSSYRGVGEKLFF.

This clone was seen a single time. The rearrangement links TRBV7-9 to TRBJ1-1, with D perhaps matching TRBD1 (5 bases). Looked up from germline, CDR1 is SEHNR and CDR2 is FQNEAQ (reference sequence). CDR3 size: 14 residues. The V gene lost 6 bases and the J gene lost 1 base, with 12 bases spanning the gap. The CDR3 loop reads CASRAEQANTEAFF. Written as DNA, the CDR3 is TGTGCCAGCAGGGCGGAACAGGCGAACACTGAAGCTTTCTTT.

The chain carries TRBV20-1 and TRBJ2-7, with D perhaps matching TRBD2 (6 bases). Trimming shortened V by 5 bases and J by 5 bases, and 10 bases separated the two germline ends. The CDR3 sequence is 11 residues long. Germline V gives CDR1 DFQATT, CDR2 SNEGSKA (reference sequence). The CDR3 DNA follows: TGCAGTGCTTTAACGGGAGACGAGCAGTACTTC. It is translated as CSALTGDEQYF.

V is TRBV19 and J is TRBJ1-5; D unresolved. Germline CDR1 and CDR2: LNHDA and SQIVND (reference sequence). This CDR3 comprises 13 residues. V lost 5 bases and J 4 bases, leaving 9 bases between the germline ends. This chain's CDR3 is CASSLEKNQPQHF. Here the CDR3 DNA reads TGTGCCAGTAGTTTGGAGAAGAATCAGCCCCAGCATTTT.

This clone came up once. This sequence joins TRBV24-1 and TRBJ1-3, with 8 bases matching TRBD1. Germline V gene lookup returns CDR1 KGHDR and CDR2 SFDVKD. Trimming removed 5 bases from V and 0 bases from J; junction bases left unmatched: 11. There are 18 residues in the CDR3. The CDR3 protein is CATSATPGQVNSGNTIYF. In DNA form, the CDR3 reads TGTGCCACCAGTGCCACCCCGGGACAGGTAAACTCTGGAAACACCATATATTTT.

This sequence joins TRBV5-1 and TRBJ1-6; TRBD1 aligns across 8 bases. This CDR3 spans 15 amino acids. The V segment lost 0 bases and the J segment 7 bases; nucleotides outside the gene matches: 3. Germline V lookup: CDR1 SGHRS, CDR2 YFSETQ. The CDR3 DNA follows: TGCGCCAGCAGCTTGGTGCAGGGGGCCAATTCACCCCTCCACTTT. It is translated as CASSLVQGANSPLHF.

This chain connects TRBV7-8 to TRBJ2-5, with a tentative D call TRBD2 (5 bases). Deletions cut 2 bases from V and 5 bases from J, with 15 bases between. The CDR3 is 15 amino acids. Germline V CDR1 and CDR2: SGHVS, FQNEAQ. CDR3 coding DNA: TGTGCCAGCAGCTTAATGCTAGCTGTTACGGAGACCCAGTACTTC. Encoded protein: CASSLMLAVTETQYF.

The rearrangement uses TRBV14 and TRBJ1-2; no clear D gene. Germline assignment: CDR1 SGHDN and CDR2 FVKESK. The V end lost 5 bases, the J end lost 3 bases, and 19 bases lay between the germline ends. The CDR3 is made up of 16 amino acids. The CDR3 loop reads CASSTHEVWGDYGYTF. CDR3 DNA sequence: TGTGCCAGCAGCACCCACGAGGTGTGGGGAGACTATGGCTACACCTTC.

The DNA for the CDR3 is TGTGCCATCAGCGCGGGGACAGGGGGGGATCAGCCCCAGCATTTT. This gives the protein CAISAGTGGDQPQHF. The genes are TRBV10-3 and TRBJ1-5, with TRBD1 matching over 11 bases. V shed 6 bases, J shed 5 bases, and the junction held 6 bases outside the gene matches. The CDR3 sequence is 15 residues long. CDR1 and CDR2 from the germline V gene are ENHRY and SYGVKD.

The V gene is TRBV15, the J gene TRBJ2-3; perhaps TRBD2 as D (6 bases). Germline assignment: CDR1 LNHNV and CDR2 YYDKDF (reference sequence). This CDR3 spans 13 amino acids. V lost 6 bases and J 1 base, leaving 8 bases between the germline ends. Here the CDR3 reads CATRGLRTDTQYF. The CDR3 DNA is TGTGCCACCAGAGGACTACGCACAGATACGCAGTATTTT.

This rearrangement joins TRBV7-8 to TRBJ1-5, with D perhaps matching TRBD1 (5 bases). The germline gives CDR1 SGHVS, CDR2 FQNEAQ. V dropped 5 bases and J dropped 5 bases, with 10 bases sitting between them. This CDR3 is 13 amino acids long. This CDR3 reads CASSGAGDQPQHF. The CDR3 DNA reads as TGTGCCAGCAGCGGGGCAGGCGATCAGCCCCAGCATTTT.

The DNA for the CDR3 is TGTGCCAGCAGCTCCTTACAGGGGACAGGTTTTGGCTACACCTTC. Its protein product is CASSSLQGTGFGYTF. V is TRBV7-2 and J is TRBJ1-2; TRBD1 matches at 8 bases. The CDR3 length is 15 residues. CDR1 and CDR2 from the germline V gene are SGHTA and FQGNSA. V shed 4 bases and J 7 bases; nucleotides not matched to a gene: 11.